This T cell receptor (beta chain) was retrieved from a study of blood T cell repertoires in COVID-19 (dated by TCRdb to 2018 to 2020). With respect to the entire study: The collaborator samples originated in the United States, Italy and Spain and spanned the acute and convalescent phases of COVID-19. The material from the prospective study consisted of cDNA or gDNA derived from T cells, B-cell-depleted T cells, or PBMCs. Where available, HLA class I and class II types were taken from metadata supplied by the sample provider and were not determined by assay-based typing. The repertoires were released in a freely available public database intended as a resource for research on the immune response to SARS-CoV-2. The samples were drawn from the first 160 participants of the ongoing ImmuneRACE study and from 950 to 1,500 subjects provided by 6 global collaborators. Nearly every sample came with metadata listing a de-identified subject ID, COVID-19 status, age in years and sex. Deeply sampled blood TCRbeta repertoires from subjects exposed to, actively infected with, or recovered from COVID-19 were included in the dataset.

Details on this clone: The antigen this receptor binds is unknown. Base-call qualities are not available, and no considerably larger clone is one nucleotide away.

The immunoSEQ Assay, a bias-controlled multiplex PCR, was used to amplify TCRbeta CDR3 regions from genomic DNA. In the source study's methods: The number of nucleated cells in each sample was estimated from the amplification of reference gene primers within the assay. Sequence reads were collapsed and filtered to measure the absolute abundance of every unique TCRbeta CDR3 rearrangement. For each sample, productive Simpson clonality was calculated by taking the square root of Simpson's diversity index across productive rearrangements. Here the immuneACCESS table is served through TCRdb, limited to in-frame sequences with V and J called. Missing clones are a known gap in these copies; in checked studies unresolved V genes cover under half, and the rest lacks a known reason. V, J and clone size are taken as reported in that table, and D and trimming were inferred from the DNA itself. This sample is represented by about 180,000 clones; approximately 87% of them were singletons. The ten largest make up 15% to 20% of the sample.

Overall study results and their limits: Clinical and demographic metadata were provided uncurated, with the amount varying by source and participant.

Inclusive of the bounding cysteine and phenylalanine, the CDR3 is 16 residues long. Only the CDR3 DNA is retained, 48 bases long and in frame from the first base. V ends up 3 bases short and J 9 bases short, with an unmatched junction base count of 14. According to the germline V gene (reference sequence), CDR1 reads SEHNR and CDR2 reads FQNEAQ. One collaborating source in Seattle enrolled patients during active infection and followed them longitudinally through the course of disease. Each collaborating institution followed its own protocols to collect whole blood in K2EDTA tubes. For TCRbeta analysis, collaborator samples were shipped as frozen whole blood, as isolated PBMCs, or as DNA extracted from either sample type.

The sequencing sample was made of peripheral blood. The sequence was obtained from a person between 70 and 80 years old with COVID-19, enrolled during active disease. The V and J genes are TRBV7-9 and TRBJ2-5, with 9 middle bases fitting TRBD2. The nucleotide sequence reads as follows: TGTGCCAGCAGCTTTATGGTTAGCGGGGGCCGACAGGCCCAGTACTTC. This encodes CASSFMVSGGRQAQYF.